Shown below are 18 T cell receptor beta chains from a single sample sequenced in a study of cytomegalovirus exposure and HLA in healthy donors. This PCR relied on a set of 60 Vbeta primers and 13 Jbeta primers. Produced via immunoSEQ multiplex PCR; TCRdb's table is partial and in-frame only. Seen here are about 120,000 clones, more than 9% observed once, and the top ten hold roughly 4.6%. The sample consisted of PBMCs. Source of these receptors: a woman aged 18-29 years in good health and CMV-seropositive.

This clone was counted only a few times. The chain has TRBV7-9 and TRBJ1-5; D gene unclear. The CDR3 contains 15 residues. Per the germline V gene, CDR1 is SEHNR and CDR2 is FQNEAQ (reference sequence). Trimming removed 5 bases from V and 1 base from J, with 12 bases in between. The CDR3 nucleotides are TGTGCCAGCAGCCGGATTATGGGCAGCAATCAGCCCCAGCATTTT. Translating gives CASSRIMGSNQPQHF.

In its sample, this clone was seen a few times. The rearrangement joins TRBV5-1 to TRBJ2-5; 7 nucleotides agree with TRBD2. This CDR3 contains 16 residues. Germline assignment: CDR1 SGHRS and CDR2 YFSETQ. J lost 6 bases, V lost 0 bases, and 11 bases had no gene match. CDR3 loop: CASSLDGVASGQTQYF. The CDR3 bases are TGCGCCAGCAGCTTGGATGGCGTGGCTAGCGGCCAGACCCAGTACTTC.

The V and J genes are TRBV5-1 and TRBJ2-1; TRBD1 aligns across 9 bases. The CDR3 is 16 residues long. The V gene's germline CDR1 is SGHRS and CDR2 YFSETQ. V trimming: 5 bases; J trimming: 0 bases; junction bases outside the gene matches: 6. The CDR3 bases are TGCGCCAGCAGTCCCGGGACAGGGAGCTCCTACAATGAGCAGTTCTTC. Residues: CASSPGTGSSYNEQFF.

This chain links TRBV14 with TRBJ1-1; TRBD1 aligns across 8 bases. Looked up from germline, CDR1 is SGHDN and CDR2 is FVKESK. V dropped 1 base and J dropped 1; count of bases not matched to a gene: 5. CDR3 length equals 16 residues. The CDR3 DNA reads TGTGCCAGCAGCCAAGTGACAGGGGTTTGGAACACTGAAGCTTTCTTT. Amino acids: CASSQVTGVWNTEAFF.

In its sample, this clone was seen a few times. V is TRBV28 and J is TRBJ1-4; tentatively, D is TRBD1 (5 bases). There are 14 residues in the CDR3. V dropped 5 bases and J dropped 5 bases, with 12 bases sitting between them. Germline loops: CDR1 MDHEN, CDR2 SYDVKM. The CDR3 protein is CASSPWGGNEKLFF. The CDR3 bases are TGTGCCAGCAGTCCATGGGGGGGAAATGAAAAACTGTTTTTT.

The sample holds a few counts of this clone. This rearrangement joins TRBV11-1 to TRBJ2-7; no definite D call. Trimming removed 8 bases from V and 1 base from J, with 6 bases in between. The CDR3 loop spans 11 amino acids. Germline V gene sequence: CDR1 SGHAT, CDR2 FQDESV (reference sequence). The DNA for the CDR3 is TGTGCCAGCGAAGCGTCCTACGAGCAGTACTTC. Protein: CASEASYEQYF.

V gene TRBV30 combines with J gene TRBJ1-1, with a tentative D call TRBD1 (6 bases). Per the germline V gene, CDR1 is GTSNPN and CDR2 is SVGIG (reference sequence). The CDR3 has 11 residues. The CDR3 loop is CVHRVNTEAFF. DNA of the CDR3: TGTGTCCACAGGGTGAACACTGAAGCTTTCTTT.

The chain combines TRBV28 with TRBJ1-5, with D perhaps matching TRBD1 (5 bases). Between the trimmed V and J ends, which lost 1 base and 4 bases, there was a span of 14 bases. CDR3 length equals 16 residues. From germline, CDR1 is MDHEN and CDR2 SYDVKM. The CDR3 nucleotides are TGTGCCAGCAGTTTATCCGGACACGGTGGGAATCAGCCCCAGCATTTT. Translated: CASSLSGHGGNQPQHF.

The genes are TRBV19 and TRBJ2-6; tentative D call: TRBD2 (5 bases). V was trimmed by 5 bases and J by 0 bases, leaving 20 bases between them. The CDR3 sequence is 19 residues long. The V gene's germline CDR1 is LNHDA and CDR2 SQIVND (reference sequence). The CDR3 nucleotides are TGTGCCAGTAGTGCCGAATGGTACCAGCGGCACTCTGGGGCCAACGTCCTGACTTTC. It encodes CASSAEWYQRHSGANVLTF.

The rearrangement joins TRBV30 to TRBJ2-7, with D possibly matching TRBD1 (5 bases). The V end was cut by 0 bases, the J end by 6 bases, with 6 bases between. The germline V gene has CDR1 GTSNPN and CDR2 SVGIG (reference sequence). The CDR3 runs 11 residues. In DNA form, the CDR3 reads TGTGCCTGGAGTGTGGGGCGCGAGCAGTACTTC. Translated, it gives CAWSVGREQYF.

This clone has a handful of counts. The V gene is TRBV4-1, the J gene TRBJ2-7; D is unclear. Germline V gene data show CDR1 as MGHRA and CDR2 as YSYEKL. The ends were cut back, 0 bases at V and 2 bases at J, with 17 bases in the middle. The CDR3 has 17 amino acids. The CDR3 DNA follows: TGCGCCAGCAGCCAAGAACATACACCCCAAATGCCCTACGAGCAGTACTTC. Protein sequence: CASSQEHTPQMPYEQYF.

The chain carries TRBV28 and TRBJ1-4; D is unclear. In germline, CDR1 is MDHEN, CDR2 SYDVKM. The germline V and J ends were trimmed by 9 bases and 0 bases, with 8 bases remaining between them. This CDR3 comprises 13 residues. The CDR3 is CASLSSTNEKLFF. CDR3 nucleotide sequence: TGTGCCAGTTTGTCCTCAACTAATGAAAAACTGTTTTTT.

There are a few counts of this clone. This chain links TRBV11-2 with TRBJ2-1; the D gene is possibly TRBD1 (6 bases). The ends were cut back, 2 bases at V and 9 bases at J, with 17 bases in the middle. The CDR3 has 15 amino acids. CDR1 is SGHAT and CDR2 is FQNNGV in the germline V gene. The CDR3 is CASSLQGWSATEQFF. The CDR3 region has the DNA TGTGCCAGCAGCTTACAGGGGTGGTCGGCCACTGAGCAGTTCTTC.

The CDR3 here is CAISESSLAGEDEQFF. As DNA, the CDR3 is TGTGCCATCAGTGAGTCCAGTCTAGCGGGAGAGGATGAGCAGTTCTTC. The chain is built from TRBV10-3 and TRBJ2-1; 10 bases map to TRBD2. V shed 0 bases, J shed 8 bases, and the junction held 7 bases outside the gene matches. CDR3 length: 16 residues. CDR1 and CDR2 (germline): ENHRY, SYGVKD.

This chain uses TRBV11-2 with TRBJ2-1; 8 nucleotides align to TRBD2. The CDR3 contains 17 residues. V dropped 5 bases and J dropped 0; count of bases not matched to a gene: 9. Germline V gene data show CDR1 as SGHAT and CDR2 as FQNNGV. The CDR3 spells CASSPGRSGSSYNEQFF. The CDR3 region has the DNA TGTGCCAGCAGCCCCGGGAGAAGCGGGAGCTCCTACAATGAGCAGTTCTTC.

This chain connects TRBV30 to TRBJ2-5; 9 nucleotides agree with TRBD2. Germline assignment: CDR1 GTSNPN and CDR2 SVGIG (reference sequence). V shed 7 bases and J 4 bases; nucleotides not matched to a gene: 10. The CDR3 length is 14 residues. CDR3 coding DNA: TGTGCCTACCTGAGGGGCGGGGGGGCAGAGACCCAGTACTTC. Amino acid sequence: CAYLRGGGAETQYF.

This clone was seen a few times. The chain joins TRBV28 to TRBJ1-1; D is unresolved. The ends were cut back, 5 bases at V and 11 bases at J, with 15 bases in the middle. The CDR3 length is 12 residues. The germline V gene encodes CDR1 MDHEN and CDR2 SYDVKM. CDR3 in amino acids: CASSNPNSRAFF. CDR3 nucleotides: TGTGCCAGCAGTAATCCCAACTCTAGGGCTTTCTTT.

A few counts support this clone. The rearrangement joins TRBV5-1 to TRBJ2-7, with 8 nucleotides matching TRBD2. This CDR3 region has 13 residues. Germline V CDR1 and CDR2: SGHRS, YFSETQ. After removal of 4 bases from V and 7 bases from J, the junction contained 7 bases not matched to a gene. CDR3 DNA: TGCGCCAGCAGCCCCGGGGGGGGCGGTGAGCAGTACTTC. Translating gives CASSPGGGGEQYF.